Presented here are 27 T cell receptor beta chains from one specimen sequenced in a study of response to subunit inactivated influenza vaccine. TCRdb recomputed calls from the RT-PCR reads with MiXCR, one row per CDR3 protein. The data contain around 520,000 distinct CDR3 sequences, 25% of them singletons. The source material was CD4+ T cells sorted from PBMCs, sampled roughly 5 days after vaccination. These receptors were obtained from a man in his fifties or sixties who received an inactivated influenza vaccine.

V usage is TRBV18 and J usage is TRBJ1-2; D is undetermined. CDR1 and CDR2 from the germline V gene are KGHSH and LQKENI. The V end lost 5 bases, the J end lost 5 bases, and 9 bases lay between the germline ends. This CDR3 region has 12 residues. CDR3 sequence reads: CASSEATYGYTF. CDR3 sequence (DNA): TGTGCCAGCTCAGAAGCGACGTATGGCTACACCTTC.

The rearrangement links TRBV19 to TRBJ2-2, with 13 bases identical to TRBD2. This CDR3 is built from 17 residues. V gave up 3 bases and J gave up 4 bases; unmatched junction bases: 5. Germline V gene sequence: CDR1 LNHDA, CDR2 SQIVND (reference sequence). The CDR3 protein is CASSIGLAGVGTGELFF. The CDR3 DNA reads as TGTGCCAGTAGTATCGGACTAGCGGGAGTGGGCACCGGGGAGCTGTTTTTT.

This clonotype has a handful of counts. The chain uses TRBV5-6 and TRBJ1-2; D is perhaps TRBD1 (6 bases). Germline lookup yields CDR1 SGHDT and CDR2 YYEEEE. Deletions cut 2 bases from V and 2 bases from J, with 13 bases between. The length of the CDR3 is 15 residues. The CDR3: CASSFRDIQNYGYTF. CDR3 nucleotides: TGTGCCAGCAGCTTCCGGGACATACAGAACTATGGCTACACCTTC.

The V and J genes are TRBV6-5 and TRBJ1-6; a possible D gene is TRBD1 (6 bases). In germline, CDR1 is MNHEY, CDR2 SVGAGI. V was cut by 0 bases and J by 8 bases, with 11 bases left in between. This CDR3 contains 15 residues. The CDR3 loop is CASSYSSGAYSPLHF. CDR3 DNA sequence: TGTGCCAGCAGTTACTCTTCAGGGGCCTATTCACCCCTCCACTTT.

The rearrangement joins TRBV4-2 to TRBJ2-3, with D possibly matching TRBD2 (7 bases). Germline-derived CDR1 and CDR2 are LGHNA and YNFKEQ. The V and J ends lost 3 bases and 3 bases respectively, with 25 bases between them. This CDR3 is 19 amino acids long. CDR3 residues: CASSHTAGGLLAGTDTQYF. In DNA form, the CDR3 reads TGTGCCAGCAGCCACACCGCCGGGGGGCTACTAGCTGGAACAGATACGCAGTATTTT.

The chain has TRBV12-3 or TRBV12-4 and TRBJ2-2; D gene unclear. CDR3 size: 13 residues. Trimming took off 4 bases at V and 8 bases at J, with 11 bases between the two ends. The CDR3 bases are TGTGCCAGCAGTTCCGACACCACTGGGGAGCTGTTTTTT. This gives the protein CASSSDTTGELFF.

This clonotype was seen a few times. The genes are TRBV5-1 and TRBJ2-3; no reliable D call. V was pared by 1 base and J by 2 bases, with 8 bases between. CDR3 length: 14 residues. Per germline, CDR1 SGHRS and CDR2 YFSETQ. This CDR3 is CASSLTDPTDTQYF. In DNA form, the CDR3 reads TGCGCCAGCAGCTTGACAGATCCCACAGATACGCAGTATTTT.

The CDR3 is CASSPDLGQAYEQYF. DNA for the CDR3: TGTGCCAGCTCACCAGACTTAGGACAGGCCTACGAGCAGTACTTC. The chain couples TRBV18 to TRBJ2-7, with 7 positions matching TRBD1. The CDR3 is made up of 15 amino acids. Trimming removed 2 bases from V and 2 bases from J; junction bases left unmatched: 6. Germline CDR1 is KGHSH and CDR2 is LQKENI.

CDR3 region: CATSDWGTGDQETQYF. CDR3 sequence (DNA): TGTGCCACCAGTGATTGGGGGACAGGGGACCAAGAGACCCAGTACTTC. V and J are TRBV24-1 and TRBJ2-5; 10 nucleotides line up with TRBD1. CDR1 is KGHDR and CDR2 is SFDVKD in the germline V gene. The CDR3 contains 16 residues. J lost 0 bases, V lost 2 bases, and 2 bases had no gene match.

The gene calls are TRBV6-2 or TRBV6-3 and TRBJ2-6; D unclear. The CDR3 has 15 amino acids. Trimming removed 2 bases from V and 4 bases from J, with 9 bases in between. The germline V gene has CDR1 MNHEY and CDR2 SVGEGT. The CDR3 protein is CASSYQAEGANVLTF. In nucleotides, the CDR3 is TGTGCCAGCAGTTACCAGGCTGAAGGGGCCAACGTCCTGACTTTC.

This clonotype was seen repeatedly, ten times or more. This chain uses TRBV20-1 with TRBJ1-5; TRBD1 agrees at 7 bases. J was trimmed by 9 bases and V by 3 bases; bases with no gene match: 8. The V gene's germline CDR1 is DFQATT and CDR2 SNEGSKA (reference sequence). The CDR3 has 13 residues. The CDR3 DNA reads TGCAGTGCTAGGGGACAGTCAGTGGGGCCCCAGCATTTT. It translates to CSARGQSVGPQHF.

This chain connects TRBV24-1 to TRBJ2-5; D perhaps matches TRBD2 (5 bases). The CDR3 runs 12 residues. V was cut by 4 bases and J by 7 bases, with 9 bases left in between. Germline assignment: CDR1 KGHDR and CDR2 SFDVKD. This CDR3 is CATSESGGTQYF. The CDR3 region has the DNA TGTGCCACCAGTGAGAGCGGAGGGACCCAGTACTTC.

This clonotype showed up just a few times. The chain couples TRBV5-1 to TRBJ2-3, with 10 bases fitting TRBD2. J was trimmed by 2 bases and V by 4 bases; bases with no gene match: 4. Germline loops: CDR1 SGHRS, CDR2 YFSETQ. CDR3 length: 15 residues. The CDR3 region has the DNA TGCGCCAGCAGCCCTAGCGGGGGAATCACAGATACGCAGTATTTT. This translates into CASSPSGGITDTQYF.

In its sample, this clonotype was seen many times. The chain uses TRBV12-3 or TRBV12-4 and TRBJ2-7; D is possibly TRBD1 or TRBD2 (6 bases each). V was cut by 0 bases and J by 6 bases, with 12 bases left in between. The length of the CDR3 is 14 residues. CDR3 loop: CASSLAGGYFEQYF. In nucleotides, the CDR3 is TGTGCCAGCAGTTTAGCAGGGGGGTACTTCGAGCAGTACTTC.

CDR3 nucleotides: TGTGCCAGCAGAAATACGGTGGGGACCTACAATGAGCAGTTCTTC. It translates to CASRNTVGTYNEQFF. The chain carries TRBV6-2 or TRBV6-3 and TRBJ2-1; D is unclear. V was shortened by 6 bases and J by 2 bases, with 14 bases between the two germline ends. There are 15 residues in the CDR3. CDR1 and CDR2 (germline): MNHEY, SVGEGT.

This clonotype was counted only a few times. The rearrangement joins TRBV6-5 to TRBJ2-5; no clear D gene. The CDR3 sequence is 11 residues long. V was shortened by 8 bases and J by 5 bases, with 9 bases between the two germline ends. Germline V gene sequence: CDR1 MNHEY, CDR2 SVGAGI. The CDR3 here is CASREGETQYF. The CDR3 nucleotides are TGTGCCAGCCGAGAAGGGGAGACCCAGTACTTC.

The chain links TRBV6-2 or TRBV6-3 to TRBJ2-7; TRBD1 aligns across 7 bases. Per germline, CDR1 MNHEY and CDR2 SVGEGT. The CDR3 has 14 amino acids. V was pared by 6 bases and J by 1 base, with 6 bases of the junction left unmatched. The DNA for the CDR3 is TGTGCCAGCAGCAACCGCAGGGGGTCCTACGAGCAGTACTTC. This encodes CASSNRRGSYEQYF.

V is TRBV5-1 and J is TRBJ2-1, with D perhaps matching TRBD2 (7 bases). Germline V gene sequence: CDR1 SGHRS, CDR2 YFSETQ. The CDR3 covers 15 residues. V was pared by 4 bases and J by 1 base, with 12 bases between. CDR3 protein: CASSMEGGSYNEQFF. CDR3 sequence (DNA): TGCGCCAGCAGCATGGAGGGGGGGTCCTACAATGAGCAGTTCTTC.

This chain links TRBV19 with TRBJ2-1; TRBD2 matches 9 bases. The CDR3 runs to 16 residues. Germline V CDR1 and CDR2: LNHDA, SQIVND (reference sequence). V shed 3 bases, J shed 2 bases, and the junction held 5 bases outside the gene matches. CDR3 nucleotides: TGTGCCAGTAGTATGGGACTAGCTAGGCCCTACAATGAGCAGTTCTTC. Its protein is CASSMGLARPYNEQFF.

The chain joins TRBV9 to TRBJ2-1; tentatively, D is TRBD1 or TRBD2 (6 bases each). Trimming took off 0 bases at V and 0 bases at J, with 16 bases between the two ends. The CDR3 is 18 amino acids. CDR1 and CDR2 from the germline V gene are SGDLS and YYNGEE. The CDR3 nucleotides read TGTGCCAGCAGCGTAGGAGGAGGGGGGACACTCTCCTACAATGAGCAGTTCTTC. Its protein is CASSVGGGGTLSYNEQFF.

The chain combines TRBV5-1 with TRBJ1-2; D perhaps matches TRBD1 (6 bases). CDR1 and CDR2 (germline): SGHRS, YFSETQ. Trimming cost V 0 bases and J 10 bases, with 16 bases left between them. The length of the CDR3 is 14 residues. The CDR3 region is CASSLGQALFDYTF. The DNA of the CDR3 is TGCGCCAGCAGCTTGGGACAGGCCCTATTCGACTACACCTTC.

In this sample, this clonotype turned up a few times. The rearrangement uses TRBV5-1 and TRBJ2-1, with D perhaps matching TRBD1 or TRBD2 (6 bases each). The CDR3 totals 14 residues. The V gene's germline CDR1 is SGHRS and CDR2 YFSETQ. Trimming took off 3 bases at V and 5 bases at J, with 12 bases between the two ends. This CDR3 reads CASSWRGNDNEQFF. CDR3 bases: TGCGCCAGCAGCTGGAGGGGGAATGACAATGAGCAGTTCTTC.

The gene calls are TRBV4-2 and TRBJ2-1; 7 bases line up with TRBD1. J gave up 1 base and V 3 bases, and 6 bases lay outside the gene matches. Germline CDR1 and CDR2: LGHNA and YNFKEQ. The CDR3 runs to 16 residues. CDR3 bases: TGTGCCAGCAGCCAGAATCCGGACAGGTCCTACAATGAGCAGTTCTTC. Translation: CASSQNPDRSYNEQFF.

This clonotype was observed once. The V and J genes are TRBV20-1 and TRBJ2-1; possible D gene TRBD2, 5 bases. This CDR3 has 13 amino acids. The germline gives CDR1 DFQATT, CDR2 SNEGSKA (reference sequence). Trimming pared 3 bases from V and 5 bases from J, leaving 11 bases between. This CDR3 is CSASGGRDNEQFF. CDR3 bases: TGCAGTGCTAGCGGAGGTCGGGACAATGAGCAGTTCTTC.

This chain links TRBV11-2 with TRBJ2-7; D uncertain. CDR1 and CDR2 from the germline V gene are SGHAT and FQNNGV. The V and J ends lost 2 bases and 3 bases respectively, with 8 bases between them. The CDR3 is 13 residues long. The CDR3 DNA reads as TGTGCCAGCAGCTTAAATCATGACTACGAGCAGTACTTC. Translating it yields CASSLNHDYEQYF.

This clonotype was detected a few times. CDR3 amino acids: CASGGSLVNTEAFF. The DNA of the CDR3 is TGTGCCAGCGGGGGGTCCCTAGTGAACACTGAAGCTTTCTTT. The chain is built from TRBV28 and TRBJ1-1; maybe TRBD1 (5 bases). CDR1 is MDHEN and CDR2 is SYDVKM in the germline V gene. This CDR3 has 14 amino acids. Trimming took 8 bases from V and 0 from J, leaving 13 bases between them.

The gene calls are TRBV14 and TRBJ2-5, with D possibly matching TRBD2 (6 bases). In germline, CDR1 is SGHDN, CDR2 FVKESK. Trimming stripped 2 bases from V and 2 bases from J, with 15 bases between. The CDR3 has 16 amino acids. The CDR3 DNA sequence: TGTGCCAGCAGCCAACGCTGGAGGGGCCGGCAAGAGACCCAGTACTTC. It codes for CASSQRWRGRQETQYF.